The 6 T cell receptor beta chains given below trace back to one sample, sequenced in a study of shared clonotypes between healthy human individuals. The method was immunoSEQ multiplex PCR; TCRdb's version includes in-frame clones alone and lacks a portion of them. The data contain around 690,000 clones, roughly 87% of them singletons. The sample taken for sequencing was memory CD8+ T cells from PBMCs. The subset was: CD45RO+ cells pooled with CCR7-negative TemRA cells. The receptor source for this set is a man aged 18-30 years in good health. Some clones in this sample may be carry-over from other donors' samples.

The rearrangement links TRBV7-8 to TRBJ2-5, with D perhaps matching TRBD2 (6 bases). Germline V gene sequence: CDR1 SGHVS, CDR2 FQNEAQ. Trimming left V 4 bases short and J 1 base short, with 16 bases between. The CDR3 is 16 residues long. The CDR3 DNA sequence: TGTGCCAGCAGCTCGGTATGGGGCGGGGTCCAAGAGACCCAGTACTTC. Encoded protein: CASSSVWGGVQETQYF.

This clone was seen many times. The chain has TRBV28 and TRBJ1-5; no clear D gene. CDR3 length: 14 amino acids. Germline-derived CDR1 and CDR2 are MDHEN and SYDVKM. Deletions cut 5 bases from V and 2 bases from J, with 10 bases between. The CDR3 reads CASSLSIGNQPQHF. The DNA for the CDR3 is TGTGCCAGCAGTCTTAGCATCGGCAATCAGCCCCAGCATTTT.

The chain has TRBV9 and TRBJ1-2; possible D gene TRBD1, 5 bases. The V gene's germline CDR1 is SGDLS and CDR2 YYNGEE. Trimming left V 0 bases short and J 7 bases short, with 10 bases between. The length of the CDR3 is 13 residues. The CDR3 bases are TGTGCCAGCAGCGTAGGTCAGGGCAGTGGCTACACCTTC. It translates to CASSVGQGSGYTF.

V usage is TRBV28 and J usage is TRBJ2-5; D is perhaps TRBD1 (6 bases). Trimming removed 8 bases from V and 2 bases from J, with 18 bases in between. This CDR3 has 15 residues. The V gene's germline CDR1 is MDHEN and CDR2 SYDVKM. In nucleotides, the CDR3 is TGTGCCAGCCGTACTGAGGACAGCCTACAAGAGACCCAGTACTTC. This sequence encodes CASRTEDSLQETQYF.

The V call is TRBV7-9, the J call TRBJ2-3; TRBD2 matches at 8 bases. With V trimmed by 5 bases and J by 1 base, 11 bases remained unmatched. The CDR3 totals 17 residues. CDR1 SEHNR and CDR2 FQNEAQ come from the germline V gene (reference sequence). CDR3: CASSLSPGGPRTDTQYF. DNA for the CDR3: TGTGCCAGCAGCCTGTCCCCGGGAGGGCCGCGCACAGATACGCAGTATTTT.

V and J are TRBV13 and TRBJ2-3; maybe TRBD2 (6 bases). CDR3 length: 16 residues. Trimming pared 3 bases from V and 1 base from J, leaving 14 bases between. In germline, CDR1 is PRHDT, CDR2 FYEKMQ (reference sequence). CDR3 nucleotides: TGTGCCAGCAGCTTCTTAGCGGAGGTGGGCACAGATACGCAGTATTTT. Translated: CASSFLAEVGTDTQYF.